This paragraph covers one T cell receptor beta chain sequence. Antigen: not known. The second PCR ran about 6 to 12 cycles with a sample-barcoded 5' primer and J-beta primers. A tag from a template-switch adaptor with 12 random nucleotides marked each cDNA molecule. TCRdb fed the 5' RACE reads into MiXCR, producing one record per CDR3 protein. This sample has hundreds of thousands of distinct CDR3 sequences, with roughly 43% found just once. Looked up from germline, CDR1 is MGHRA and CDR2 is YSYEKL. The CDR3 is 15 residues long. V lost 6 bases to trimming and J lost 6 bases; unmatched junction nucleotides: 6. The data stem from a study of blood T cells in healthy people across ages. Study observations and caveats: Greater diversity and more naive CD4+ cells were seen in long-lived donors than in aged donors. Across the age range, TCR beta diversity per million T cells fell in a roughly linear way.

The gene calls are TRBV4-1 and TRBJ2-1; 12 nucleotides agree with TRBD1. Source material: blood. The clonotype was recovered from a man at least 80 years old in good health. The CDR3 DNA reads as TGCGCCAGCAGGGACCGGGACAGGGGGCTCAATGAGCAGTTCTTC. It translates to CASRDRDRGLNEQFF.